The text below deals with one T cell receptor beta chain. The antigen remains undetermined. The data belong to a study of brain T cells in children with intractable seizures. General study results and limits: Clones missing pre-surgery may reflect undersampling of that blood sample.

Specified time point: blood from clinic visit 5 months post-surgery; TSC patient then seizure free. Only cases whose brain tissue showed the highest T cell transcript signatures were sequenced. At least one anti-epileptic drug was given before surgery. Clones were read by immunoSEQ multiplex PCR, and TCRdb kept only the in-frame ones, dropping some. The sample has about 320,000 clones; over 90% are singletons. V was clipped by 5 bases and J by 2 bases, with 13 bases between them. Germline CDR1 and CDR2: LNHDA and SQIVND (reference sequence). The length of the CDR3 is 14 residues. The rearrangement uses TRBV19 and TRBJ2-7; perhaps D is TRBD1 or TRBD2 (5 bases each). This receptor was taken from a boy less than two years old with tuberous sclerosis and intractable seizures. The sample was peripheral blood, taken about 5 months after surgery. The CDR3 spells CASSRPGSTYEQYF. Written as DNA, the CDR3 is TGTGCCAGTAGTCGGCCAGGGAGCACCTACGAGCAGTACTTC.